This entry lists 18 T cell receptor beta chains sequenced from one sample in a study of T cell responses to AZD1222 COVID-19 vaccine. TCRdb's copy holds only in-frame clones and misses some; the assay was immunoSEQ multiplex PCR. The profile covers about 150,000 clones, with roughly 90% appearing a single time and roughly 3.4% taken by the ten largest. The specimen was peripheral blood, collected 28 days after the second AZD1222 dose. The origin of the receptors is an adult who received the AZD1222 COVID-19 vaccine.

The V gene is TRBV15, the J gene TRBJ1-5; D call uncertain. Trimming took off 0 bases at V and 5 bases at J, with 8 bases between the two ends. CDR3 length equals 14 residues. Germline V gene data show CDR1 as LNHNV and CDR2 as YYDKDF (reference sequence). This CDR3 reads CATSRDRRDQPQHF. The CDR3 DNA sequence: TGTGCCACCAGCAGAGATCGTAGGGATCAGCCCCAGCATTTT.

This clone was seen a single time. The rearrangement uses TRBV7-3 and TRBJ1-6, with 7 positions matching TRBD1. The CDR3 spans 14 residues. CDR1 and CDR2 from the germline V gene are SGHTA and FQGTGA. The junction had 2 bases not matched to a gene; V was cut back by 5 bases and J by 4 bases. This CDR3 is CASSGDSYNSPLHF. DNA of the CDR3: TGTGCCAGCAGCGGGGACAGTTATAATTCACCCCTCCACTTT.

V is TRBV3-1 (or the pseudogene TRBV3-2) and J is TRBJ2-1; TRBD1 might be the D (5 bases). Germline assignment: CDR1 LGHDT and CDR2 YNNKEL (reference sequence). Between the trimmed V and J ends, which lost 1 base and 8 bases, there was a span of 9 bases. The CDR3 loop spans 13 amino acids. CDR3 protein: CASSQARDDEQFF. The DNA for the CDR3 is TGTGCCAGCAGCCAAGCCAGGGATGATGAGCAGTTCTTC.

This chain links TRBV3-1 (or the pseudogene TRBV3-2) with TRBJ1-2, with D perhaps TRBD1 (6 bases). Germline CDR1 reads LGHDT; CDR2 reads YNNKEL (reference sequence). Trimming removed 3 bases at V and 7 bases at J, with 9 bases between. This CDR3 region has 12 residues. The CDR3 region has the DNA TGTGCCAGCAGCCAGGGGGCTGGTGGCTACACCTTC. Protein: CASSQGAGGYTF.

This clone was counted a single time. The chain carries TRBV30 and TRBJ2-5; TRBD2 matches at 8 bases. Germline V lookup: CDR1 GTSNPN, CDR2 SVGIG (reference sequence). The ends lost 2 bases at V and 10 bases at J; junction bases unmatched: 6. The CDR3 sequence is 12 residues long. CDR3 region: CAWSSSGTSQYF. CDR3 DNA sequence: TGTGCCTGGAGTTCGTCCGGGACTAGCCAGTACTTC. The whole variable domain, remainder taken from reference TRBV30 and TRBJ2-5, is SQTIHQWPATLVQPVGSPLSLECTVEGTSNPNLYWYRQAAGRGLQLLFYSVGIGQISSEVPQNLSASRPQDRQFILSSKKLLLSDSGFYLCAWSSSGTSQYFGPGTRLLVL.

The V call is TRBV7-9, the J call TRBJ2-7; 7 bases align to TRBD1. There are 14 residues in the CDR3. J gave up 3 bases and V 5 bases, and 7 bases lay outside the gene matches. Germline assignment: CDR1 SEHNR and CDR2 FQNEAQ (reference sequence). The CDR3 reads CASSGRRDSYEQYF. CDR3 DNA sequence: TGTGCCAGCAGCGGAAGACGGGACAGCTACGAGCAGTACTTC.

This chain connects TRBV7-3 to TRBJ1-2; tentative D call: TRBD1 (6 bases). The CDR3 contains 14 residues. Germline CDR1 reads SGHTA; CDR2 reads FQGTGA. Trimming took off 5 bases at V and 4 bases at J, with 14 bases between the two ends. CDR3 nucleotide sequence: TGTGCCAGCAGCCCGGGGGGCTCTGGCTATGGCTACACCTTC. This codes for CASSPGGSGYGYTF.

CDR3 DNA: TGTGCCAGCAGCGTAGGGGGACAGGTCGGCTCCTACGAGCAGTACTTC. It is translated as CASSVGGQVGSYEQYF. V and J are TRBV9 and TRBJ2-7; TRBD1 agrees at 8 bases. The germline V gene has CDR1 SGDLS and CDR2 YYNGEE. Trimming took 0 bases from V and 0 from J; bases not matched to a gene: 5. The CDR3 has 16 amino acids.

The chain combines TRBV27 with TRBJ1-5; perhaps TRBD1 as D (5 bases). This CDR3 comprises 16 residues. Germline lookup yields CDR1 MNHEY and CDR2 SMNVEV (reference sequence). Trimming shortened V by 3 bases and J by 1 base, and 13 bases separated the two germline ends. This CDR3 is CASSLGWGASNQPQHF. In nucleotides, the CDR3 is TGTGCCAGCAGTTTGGGGTGGGGCGCCAGCAATCAGCCCCAGCATTTT.

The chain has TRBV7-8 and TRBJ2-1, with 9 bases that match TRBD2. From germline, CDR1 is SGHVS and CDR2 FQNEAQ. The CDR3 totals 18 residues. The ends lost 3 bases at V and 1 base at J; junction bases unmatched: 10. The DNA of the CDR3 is TGTGCCAGCAGCTTGTTGGGCGGGAGGGCCTTTTCCTACAATGAGCAGTTCTTC. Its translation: CASSLLGGRAFSYNEQFF. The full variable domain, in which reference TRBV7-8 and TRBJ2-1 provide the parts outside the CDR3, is GAGVSQSPRYKVAKRGQDVALRCDPISGHVSLFWYQQALGQGPEFLTYFQNEAQLDKSGLPSDRFFAERPEGSVSTLKIQRTQQEDSAVYLCASSLLGGRAFSYNEQFFGPGTRLTVL.

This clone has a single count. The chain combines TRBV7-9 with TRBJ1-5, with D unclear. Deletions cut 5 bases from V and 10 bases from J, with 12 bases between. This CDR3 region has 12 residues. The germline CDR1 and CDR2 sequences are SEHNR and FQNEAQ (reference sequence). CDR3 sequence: CASSPRSGPQHF. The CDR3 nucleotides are TGTGCCAGCAGCCCCCGGTCGGGACCCCAGCATTTT.

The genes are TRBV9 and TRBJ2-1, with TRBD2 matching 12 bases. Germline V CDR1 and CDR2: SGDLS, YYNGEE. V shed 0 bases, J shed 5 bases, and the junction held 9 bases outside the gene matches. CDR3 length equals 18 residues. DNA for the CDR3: TGTGCCAGCAGCGTAGCGGGGGGGCTAGCGGGAGGGAACAATGAGCAGTTCTTC. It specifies CASSVAGGLAGGNNEQFF.

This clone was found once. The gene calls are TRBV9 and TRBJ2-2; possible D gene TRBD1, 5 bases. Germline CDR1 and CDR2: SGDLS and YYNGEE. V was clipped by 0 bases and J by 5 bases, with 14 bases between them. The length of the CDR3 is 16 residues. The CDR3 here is CASSVVPGIRTGELFF. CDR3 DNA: TGTGCCAGCAGCGTAGTGCCAGGGATTCGAACCGGGGAGCTGTTTTTT.

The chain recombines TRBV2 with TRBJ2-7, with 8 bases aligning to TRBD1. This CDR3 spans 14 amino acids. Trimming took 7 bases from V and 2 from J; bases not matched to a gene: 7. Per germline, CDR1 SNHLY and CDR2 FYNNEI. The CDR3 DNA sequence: TGTGCCAGCACTCGGCAGGGGGCTCCCTACGAGCAGTACTTC. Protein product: CASTRQGAPYEQYF.

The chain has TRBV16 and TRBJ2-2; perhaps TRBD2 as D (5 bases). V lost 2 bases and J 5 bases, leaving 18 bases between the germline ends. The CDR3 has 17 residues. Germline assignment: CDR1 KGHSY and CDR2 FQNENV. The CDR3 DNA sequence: TGTGCCAGCAGCCAACTCACTAGGGCGGGTCCTACCGGGGAGCTGTTTTTT. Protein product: CASSQLTRAGPTGELFF.

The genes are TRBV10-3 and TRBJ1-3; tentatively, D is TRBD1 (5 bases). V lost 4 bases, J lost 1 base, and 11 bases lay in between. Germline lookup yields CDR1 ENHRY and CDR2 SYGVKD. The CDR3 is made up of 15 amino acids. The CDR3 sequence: CAISGSGNSGNTIYF. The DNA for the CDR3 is TGTGCCATCAGTGGGTCAGGGAATTCTGGAAACACCATATATTTT.

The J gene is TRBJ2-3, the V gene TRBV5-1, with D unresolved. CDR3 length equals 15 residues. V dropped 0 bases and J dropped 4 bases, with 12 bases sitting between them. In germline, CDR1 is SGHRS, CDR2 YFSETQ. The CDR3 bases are TGCGCCAGCAGCTTGGCCGTGAACGGAGCAGATACGCAGTATTTT. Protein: CASSLAVNGADTQYF.

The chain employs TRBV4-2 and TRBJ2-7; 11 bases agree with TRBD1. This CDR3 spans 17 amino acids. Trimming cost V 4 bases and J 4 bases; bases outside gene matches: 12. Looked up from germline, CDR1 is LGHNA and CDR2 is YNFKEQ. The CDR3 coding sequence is TGTGCCAGCAGCCCGTGGTCCGGGACAGGGGGATTTTACGAGCAGTACTTC. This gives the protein CASSPWSGTGGFYEQYF.